This record concerns one TCR beta chain sequence. Its specificity is not known. The sample comes from a study of shared clonotypes between healthy human individuals. Study-wide points: Researchers found naive subsets generally carried larger estimated richness than memory subsets.

Libraries were prepared by immunoSEQ multiplex PCR; TCRdb keeps only in-frame clonotypes and omits some of them. The top ten hold over 0.12% of the sample, which has 2 million to 3 million clones, 90% to 95% seen once. Sequencing was carried out using naive CD4+ T cells sorted from blood. Subset denoted: CD45RA+ positively selected. The origin of this receptor is a man aged 18 to 29 in good health.

The CDR3 coding sequence is TGTGCCTGGACAAGCTTCAATGAGCAGTTCTTC. It translates to CAWTSFNEQFF. The chain couples TRBV30 to TRBJ2-1; D is unclear. With 4 bases removed from V and 6 bases from J, the gap between germline ends came to 7 bases. CDR1 and CDR2 from the germline V gene are GTSNPN and SVGIG (reference sequence). The CDR3 has 11 residues.